The source of this T cell receptor beta chain is a study of shared clonotypes between healthy human individuals. Findings of the study overall: Large depth notwithstanding, sorted-subset sequencing proved incomplete by rarefaction.

Regarding this clone: The antigen remains undetermined.

Naive CD8 cells were CD45RO-negative, positively selected for CCR7, excluding terminally differentiated effector memory CD45RA+ cells. Each subset's genomic DNA was split evenly across several immunoSEQ plates. Sorted-subset replicate PCR reactions contained about 200 ng DNA, corresponding to approximately 30,000 T cell genomes. As originally analysed: Quality scores were absent from the junction-only immunoSEQ sequences, so filtering differed. Repertoires were generated with immunoSEQ multiplex PCR, while TCRdb's copy carries only in-frame clones and drops some. The V and J calls and the clone size are those of that table, but D and trimming were determined from the DNA. The sample has hundreds of thousands of clones; about 95% are singletons. CDR3 length equals 15 residues. Germline V lookup: CDR1 LNHNV, CDR2 YYDKDF (reference sequence).

This receptor was taken from a woman in her 30s in good health. Sequenced material: naive CD8+ T cells sorted from blood. This chain connects TRBV15 to TRBJ2-5; 12 positions match TRBD1. Gene TRBJ2-7 matches the end of the DNA better, so the J call may be wrong. CDR3 residues: CATSSGDRGHFEQYF. The CDR3 region has the DNA TGTGCCACCAGCAGTGGGGACAGGGGGCATTTCGAGCAGTACTTC.